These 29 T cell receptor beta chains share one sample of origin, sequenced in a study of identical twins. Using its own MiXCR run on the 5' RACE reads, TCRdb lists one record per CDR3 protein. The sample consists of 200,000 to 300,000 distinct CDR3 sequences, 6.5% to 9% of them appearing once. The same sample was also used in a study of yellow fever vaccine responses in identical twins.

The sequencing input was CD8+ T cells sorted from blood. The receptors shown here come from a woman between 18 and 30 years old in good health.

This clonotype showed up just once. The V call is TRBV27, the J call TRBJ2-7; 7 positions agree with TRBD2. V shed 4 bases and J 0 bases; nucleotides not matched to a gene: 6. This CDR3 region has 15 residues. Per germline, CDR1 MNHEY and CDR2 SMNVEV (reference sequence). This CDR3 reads CASSYGTTSSYEQYF. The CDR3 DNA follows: TGTGCCAGCAGTTATGGGACTACGAGCTCCTACGAGCAGTACTTC.

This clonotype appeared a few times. The CDR3 protein is CASSYEVTGELFF. DNA of the CDR3: TGTGCCAGCAGTTACGAGGTCACCGGGGAGCTGTTTTTT. The rearrangement links TRBV6-6 to TRBJ2-2; no clear D. V shed 2 bases and J shed 4 bases, with 5 bases lying between them. Per germline, CDR1 MNHNY and CDR2 SVGAGI (reference sequence). The CDR3 sequence is 13 residues long.

The CDR3 DNA reads TGTGCCAGCAGCTTAGGTTGGGCGGACCATGGTGAAGCTTTCTTT. Protein: CASSLGWADHGEAFF. The rearrangement uses TRBV7-9 and TRBJ1-1; D call uncertain. V was shortened by 1 base and J by 7 bases, with 16 bases between the two germline ends. This CDR3 is 15 amino acids long. Germline loops: CDR1 SEHNR, CDR2 FQNEAQ (reference sequence). Based on the CDR3 plus reference TRBV7-9 and TRBJ1-1, the full variable domain is DTGVSQNPRHKITKRGQNVTFRCDPISEHNRLYWYRQTLGQGPEFLTYFQNEAQLEKSRLLSDRFSAERPKGSFSTLEIQRTEQGDSAMYLCASSLGWADHGEAFFGQGTRLTVV.

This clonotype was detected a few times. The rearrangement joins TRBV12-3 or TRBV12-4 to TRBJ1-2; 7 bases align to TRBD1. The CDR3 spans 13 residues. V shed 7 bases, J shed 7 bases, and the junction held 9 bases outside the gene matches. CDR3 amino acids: CASTSGGGFGYTF. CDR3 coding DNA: TGTGCCAGCACCTCGGGAGGGGGCTTTGGCTACACCTTC.

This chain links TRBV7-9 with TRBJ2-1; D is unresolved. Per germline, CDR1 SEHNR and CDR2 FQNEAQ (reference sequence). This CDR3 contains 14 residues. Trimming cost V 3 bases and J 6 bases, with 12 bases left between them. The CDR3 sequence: CASSFKPGSNEQFF. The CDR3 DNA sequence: TGTGCCAGCAGCTTTAAACCAGGATCCAATGAGCAGTTCTTC. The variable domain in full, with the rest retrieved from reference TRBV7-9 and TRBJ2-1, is DTGVSQNPRHKITKRGQNVTFRCDPISEHNRLYWYRQTLGQGPEFLTYFQNEAQLEKSRLLSDRFSAERPKGSFSTLEIQRTEQGDSAMYLCASSFKPGSNEQFFGPGTRLTVL.

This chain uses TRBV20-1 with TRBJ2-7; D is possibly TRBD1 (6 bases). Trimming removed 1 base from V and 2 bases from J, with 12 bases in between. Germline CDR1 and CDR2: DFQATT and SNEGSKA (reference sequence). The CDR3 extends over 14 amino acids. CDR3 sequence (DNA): TGCAGTGCTAGAGTCAGGGGTGGGACCTACGAGCAGTACTTC. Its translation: CSARVRGGTYEQYF.

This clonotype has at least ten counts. CDR3 region: CSAFKEYEQYV. DNA for the CDR3: TGCAGTGCTTTCAAGGAATACGAGCAGTACGTC. The rearrangement joins TRBV20-1 to TRBJ2-7; D is undetermined. Germline CDR1 reads DFQATT; CDR2 reads SNEGSKA (reference sequence). The CDR3 consists of 11 residues. The V gene lost 5 bases and the J gene lost 4 bases, with 9 bases spanning the gap.

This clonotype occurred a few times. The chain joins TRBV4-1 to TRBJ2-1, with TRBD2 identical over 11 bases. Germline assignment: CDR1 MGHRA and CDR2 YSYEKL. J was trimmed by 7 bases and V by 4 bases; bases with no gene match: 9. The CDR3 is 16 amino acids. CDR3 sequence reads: CASSRQLAGARNEQFF. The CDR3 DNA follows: TGCGCCAGCAGCCGCCAACTAGCGGGAGCCCGTAATGAGCAGTTCTTC.

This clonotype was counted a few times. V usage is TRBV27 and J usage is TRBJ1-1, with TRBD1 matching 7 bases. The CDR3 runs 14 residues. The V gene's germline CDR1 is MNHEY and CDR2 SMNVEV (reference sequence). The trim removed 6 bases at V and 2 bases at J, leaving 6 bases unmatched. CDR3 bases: TGTGCCAGCAGCCTTCAGGGGGACAACACTGAAGCTTTCTTT. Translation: CASSLQGDNTEAFF.

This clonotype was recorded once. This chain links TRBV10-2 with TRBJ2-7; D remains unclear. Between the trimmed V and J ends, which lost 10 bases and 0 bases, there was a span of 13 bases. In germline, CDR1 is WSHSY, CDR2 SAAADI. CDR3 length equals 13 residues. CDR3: CATSHARSYEQYV. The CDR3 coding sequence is TGCGCCACCTCCCACGCCCGCTCCTACGAGCAGTACGTC.

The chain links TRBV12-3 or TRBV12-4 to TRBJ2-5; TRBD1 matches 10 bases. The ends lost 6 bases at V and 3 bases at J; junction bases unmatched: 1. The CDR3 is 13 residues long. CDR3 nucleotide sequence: TGTGCCAGCAGGACAGGGGGCGAAGAGACCCAGTACTTC. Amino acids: CASRTGGEETQYF.

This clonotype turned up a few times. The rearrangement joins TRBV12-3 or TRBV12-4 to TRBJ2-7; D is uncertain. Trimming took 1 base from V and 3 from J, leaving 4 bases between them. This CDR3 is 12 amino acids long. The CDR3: CASSLVLYEQYF. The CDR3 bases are TGTGCCAGCAGTTTAGTACTCTACGAGCAGTACTTC.

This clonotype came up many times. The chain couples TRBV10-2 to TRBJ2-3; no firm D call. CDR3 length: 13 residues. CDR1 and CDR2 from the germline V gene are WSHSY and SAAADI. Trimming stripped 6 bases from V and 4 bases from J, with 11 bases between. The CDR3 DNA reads TGCGCCAGCAGATCTACGCCCGCAGATACGCAGTATTTT. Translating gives CASRSTPADTQYF.

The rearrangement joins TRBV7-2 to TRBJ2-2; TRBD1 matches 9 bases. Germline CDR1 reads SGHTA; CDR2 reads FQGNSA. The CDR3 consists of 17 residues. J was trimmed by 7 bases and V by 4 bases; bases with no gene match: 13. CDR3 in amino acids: CASSSYRDRVRNGELFF. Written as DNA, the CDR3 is TGTGCCAGCAGCTCGTACCGGGACAGGGTTCGTAACGGGGAGCTGTTTTTT.

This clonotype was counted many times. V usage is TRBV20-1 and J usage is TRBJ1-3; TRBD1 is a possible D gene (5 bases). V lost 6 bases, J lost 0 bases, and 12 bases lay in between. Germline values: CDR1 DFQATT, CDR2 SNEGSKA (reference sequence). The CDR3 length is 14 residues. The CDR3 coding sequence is TGCAGTGCCCAGGGACCGGACTCTGGAAACACCATATATTTT. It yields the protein CSAQGPDSGNTIYF.

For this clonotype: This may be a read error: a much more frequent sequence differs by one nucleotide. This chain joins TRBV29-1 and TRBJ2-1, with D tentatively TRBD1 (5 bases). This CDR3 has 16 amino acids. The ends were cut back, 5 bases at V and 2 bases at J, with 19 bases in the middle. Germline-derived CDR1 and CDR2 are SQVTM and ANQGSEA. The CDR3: CSVHPPNRITYNEQFF. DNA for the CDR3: TGCAGCGTTCATCCACCTAACAGGATAACCTACAATGAGCAGTTCTTC.

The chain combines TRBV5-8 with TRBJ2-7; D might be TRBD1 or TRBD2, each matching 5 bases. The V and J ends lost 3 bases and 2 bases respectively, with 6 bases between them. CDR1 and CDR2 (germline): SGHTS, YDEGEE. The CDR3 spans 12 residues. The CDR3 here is CASSWGTYEQYV. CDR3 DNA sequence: TGTGCCAGCAGCTGGGGGACCTACGAGCAGTACGTC.

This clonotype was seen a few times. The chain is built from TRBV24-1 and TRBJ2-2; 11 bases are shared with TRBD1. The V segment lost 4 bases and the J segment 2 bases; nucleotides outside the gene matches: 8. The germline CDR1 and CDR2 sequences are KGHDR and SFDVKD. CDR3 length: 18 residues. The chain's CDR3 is CATSDPRDRGYNTGELFF. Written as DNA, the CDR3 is TGTGCCACCAGTGACCCTCGGGACAGGGGGTATAACACCGGGGAGCTGTTTTTT.

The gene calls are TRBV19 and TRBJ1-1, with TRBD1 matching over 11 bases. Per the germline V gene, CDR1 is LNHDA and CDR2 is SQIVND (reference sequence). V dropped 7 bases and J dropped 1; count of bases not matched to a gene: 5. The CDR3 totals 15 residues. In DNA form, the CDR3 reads TGTGCCAGTACCTCCGGGACAGGGGGGAACACTGAAGCTTTCTTT. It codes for CASTSGTGGNTEAFF.

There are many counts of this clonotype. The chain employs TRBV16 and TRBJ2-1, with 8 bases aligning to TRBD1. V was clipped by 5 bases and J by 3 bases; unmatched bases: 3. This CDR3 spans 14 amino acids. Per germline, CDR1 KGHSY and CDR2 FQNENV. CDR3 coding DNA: TGTGCCAGCAGCTCCGGACAGGGCTACAATGAGCAGTTCTTC. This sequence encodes CASSSGQGYNEQFF.

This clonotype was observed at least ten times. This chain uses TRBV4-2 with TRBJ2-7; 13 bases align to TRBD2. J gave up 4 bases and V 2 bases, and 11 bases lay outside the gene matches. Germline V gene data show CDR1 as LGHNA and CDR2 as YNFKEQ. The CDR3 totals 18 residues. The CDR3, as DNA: TGTGCCAGCAGCCAACACGGACTAGCGGGAGAAATCGGGTACGAGCAGTACTTC. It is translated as CASSQHGLAGEIGYEQYF.

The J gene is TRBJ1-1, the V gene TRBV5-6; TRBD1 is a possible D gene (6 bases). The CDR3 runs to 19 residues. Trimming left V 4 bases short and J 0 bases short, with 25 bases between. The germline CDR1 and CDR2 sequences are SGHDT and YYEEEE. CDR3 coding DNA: TGTGCCAGCAGCAAGAATTCGCGGGGGCCGGAGGTGATGAACACTGAAGCTTTCTTT. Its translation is CASSKNSRGPEVMNTEAFF. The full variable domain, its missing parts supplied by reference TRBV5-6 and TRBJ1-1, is DAGVTQSPTHLIKTRGQQVTLRCSPKSGHDTVSWYQQALGQGPQFIFQYYEEEERQRGNFPDRFSGHQFPNYSSELNVNALLLGDSALYLCASSKNSRGPEVMNTEAFFGQGTRLTVV.

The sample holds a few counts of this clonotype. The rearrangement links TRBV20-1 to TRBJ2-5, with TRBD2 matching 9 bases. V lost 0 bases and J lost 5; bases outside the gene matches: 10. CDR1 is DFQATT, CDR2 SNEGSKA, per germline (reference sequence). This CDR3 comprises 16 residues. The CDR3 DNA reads TGCAGTGCTAGAGAGCTAGCGGGAAGTGGCTGGGAGACCCAGTACTTC. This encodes CSARELAGSGWETQYF.

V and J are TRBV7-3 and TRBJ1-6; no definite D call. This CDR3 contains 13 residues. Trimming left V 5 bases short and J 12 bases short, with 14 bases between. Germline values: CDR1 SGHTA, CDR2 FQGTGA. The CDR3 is CASSQGGREPLHF. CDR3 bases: TGTGCCAGCAGCCAAGGAGGGCGTGAACCCCTCCACTTT.

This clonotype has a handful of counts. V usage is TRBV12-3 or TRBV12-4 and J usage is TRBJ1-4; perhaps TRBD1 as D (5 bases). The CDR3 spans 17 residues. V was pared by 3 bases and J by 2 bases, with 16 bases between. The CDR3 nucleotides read TGTGCCAGCAGTTTTGGAGGGTACGGGGCCACTAATGAAAAACTGTTTTTT. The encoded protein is CASSFGGYGATNEKLFF.

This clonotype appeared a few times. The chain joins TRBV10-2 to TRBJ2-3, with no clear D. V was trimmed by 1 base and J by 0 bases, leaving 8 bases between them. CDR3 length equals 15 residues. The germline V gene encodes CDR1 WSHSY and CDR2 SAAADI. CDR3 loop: CASSEYQASTDTQYF. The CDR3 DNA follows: TGCGCCAGCAGTGAGTACCAGGCGAGCACAGATACGCAGTATTTT.

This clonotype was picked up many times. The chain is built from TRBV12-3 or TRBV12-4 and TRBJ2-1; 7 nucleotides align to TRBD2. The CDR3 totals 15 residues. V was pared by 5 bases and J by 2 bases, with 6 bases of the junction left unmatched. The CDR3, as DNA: TGTGCCAGCAGTCCCCCGGGACTACCCTACAATGAGCAGTTCTTC. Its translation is CASSPPGLPYNEQFF.

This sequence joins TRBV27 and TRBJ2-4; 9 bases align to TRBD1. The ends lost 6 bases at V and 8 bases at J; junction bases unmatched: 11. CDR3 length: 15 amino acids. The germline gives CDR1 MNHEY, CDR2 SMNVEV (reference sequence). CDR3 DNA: TGTGCCAGCAGCCCCGGGACAGGGTTCGGATACATTCAGTACTTC. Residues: CASSPGTGFGYIQYF.

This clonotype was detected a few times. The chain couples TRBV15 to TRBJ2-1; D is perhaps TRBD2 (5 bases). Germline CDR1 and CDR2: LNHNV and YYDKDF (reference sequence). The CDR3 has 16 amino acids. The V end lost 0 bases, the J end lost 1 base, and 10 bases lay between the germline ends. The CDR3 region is CATSREATNSYNEQFF. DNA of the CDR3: TGTGCCACCAGCAGAGAGGCGACTAATTCCTACAATGAGCAGTTCTTC.